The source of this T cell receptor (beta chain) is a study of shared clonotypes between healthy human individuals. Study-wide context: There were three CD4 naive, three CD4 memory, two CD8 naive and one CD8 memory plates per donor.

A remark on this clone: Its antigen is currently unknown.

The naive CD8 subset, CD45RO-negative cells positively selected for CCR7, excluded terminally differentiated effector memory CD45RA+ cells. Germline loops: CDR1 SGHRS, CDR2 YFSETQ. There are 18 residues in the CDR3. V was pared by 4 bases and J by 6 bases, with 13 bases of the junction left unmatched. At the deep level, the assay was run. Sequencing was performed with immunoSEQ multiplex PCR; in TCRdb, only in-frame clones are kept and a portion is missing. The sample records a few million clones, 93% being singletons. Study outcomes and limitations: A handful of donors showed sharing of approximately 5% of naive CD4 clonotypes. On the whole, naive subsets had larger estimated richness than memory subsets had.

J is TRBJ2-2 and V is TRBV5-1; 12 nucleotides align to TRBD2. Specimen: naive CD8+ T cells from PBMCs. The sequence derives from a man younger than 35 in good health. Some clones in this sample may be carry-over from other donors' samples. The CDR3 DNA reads TGCGCCAGCAGCCCGGAGGCTAGCGGGAGGGCCTTTTCCGGGGAGCTGTTTTTT. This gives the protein CASSPEASGRAFSGELFF.